These 7 T cell receptor beta chains originate from one sample sequenced in a study of shared clonotypes between healthy human individuals. TCRdb keeps only in-frame clones here, not all; method: immunoSEQ multiplex PCR. Here the sample spans around 560,000 clones, 85% to 95% being singletons. Naive CD8 populations comprised CD45RO-negative cells positively selected for CCR7, excluding terminally differentiated effector memory CD45RA+ cells. Sequenced: naive CD8+ T cells sorted from blood. The receptors come from a woman between 25 and 40 years old in good health.

This clone was detected only once. This chain links TRBV7-8 with TRBJ1-3; D remains unclear. Trimming took 0 bases from V and 3 from J, leaving 12 bases between them. The CDR3 has 16 residues. Per the germline V gene, CDR1 is SGHVS and CDR2 is FQNEAQ. The chain's CDR3 is CASSLALGSGGNTIYF. The CDR3 nucleotides read TGTGCCAGCAGCTTAGCGCTCGGGAGCGGTGGAAACACCATATATTTT.

In the case of this clone: The same CDR3 arises from other DNA sequences in this sample as well. J is TRBJ2-7 and V is TRBV20-1; D may match TRBD1 or TRBD2 (5 bases each). Germline assignment: CDR1 DFQATT and CDR2 SNEGSKA (reference sequence). This CDR3 has 10 amino acids. V was clipped by 8 bases and J by 4 bases, with 9 bases between them. The CDR3, as DNA: TGCAGTACTGGGGGTTACGAGCAGTACTTC. This translates into CSTGGYEQYF.

This clone was detected only a few times. The genes are TRBV5-4 and TRBJ2-7; no firm D call. CDR1 is SGHNT, CDR2 YYREEE, per germline (reference sequence). Trimming removed 0 bases at V and 7 bases at J, with 5 bases between. The CDR3 contains 11 residues. CDR3 nucleotide sequence: TGTGCCAGCAGCTTGGAAAGAGAGCAGTACTTC. Translated: CASSLEREQYF.

V and J are TRBV7-9 and TRBJ2-7; no firm D call. The CDR3 consists of 14 residues. CDR1 is SEHNR and CDR2 is FQNEAQ in the germline V gene (reference sequence). Deletions cut 4 bases from V and 2 bases from J, with 12 bases between. CDR3 sequence: CASSWSLEAYEQYF. CDR3 nucleotides: TGTGCCAGCAGCTGGTCGCTAGAGGCCTACGAGCAGTACTTC.

There are a few counts of this clone. The V call is TRBV6-5, the J call TRBJ1-2; 8 bases map to TRBD1. Germline V gene sequence: CDR1 MNHEY, CDR2 SVGAGI. V lost 6 bases, J lost 7 bases, and 1 base stayed unmatched. This CDR3 is built from 11 residues. The DNA for the CDR3 is TGTGCCAGCAGCACAGGGGGTGGCTACACCTTC. This encodes CASSTGGGYTF.

This chain joins TRBV28 and TRBJ2-3; no firm D call. V lost 6 bases to trimming and J lost 5 bases, with 6 bases between them. The CDR3 is 11 amino acids. In germline, CDR1 is MDHEN, CDR2 SYDVKM. This chain's CDR3 is CASSPRDTQYF. CDR3 in DNA: TGTGCCAGCAGCCCCAGAGATACGCAGTATTTT.

The CDR3 nucleotides read TGTGCCTGGAGTAGAGTTGGGCTAGCGAAAGAGACCCAGTACTTC. This codes for CAWSRVGLAKETQYF. The chain combines TRBV30 with TRBJ2-5, with a weak D call TRBD2 (6 bases). This CDR3 region has 15 residues. Trimming took off 2 bases at V and 3 bases at J, with 16 bases between the two ends. Germline V gene lookup returns CDR1 GTSNPN and CDR2 SVGIG (reference sequence).